These 30 T cell receptor beta chains were all obtained from the same sample, sequenced in a study of human thymus T cells. Method: immunoSEQ multiplex PCR; TCRdb's copy keeps in-frame clones and lacks some. Of 75,000 to 90,000 clones in the sample, just over 95% were seen once. Resections that were taken during corrective heart surgery supplied the thymus tissue. Sample: thymus tissue. These receptors came from a boy less than two years old with a congenital heart defect but otherwise immunologically healthy.

V usage is TRBV19 and J usage is TRBJ1-1; D gene ambiguous. The CDR3 has 19 residues. Germline V gene data show CDR1 as LNHDA and CDR2 as SQIVND (reference sequence). V dropped 2 bases and J dropped 3 bases, with 25 bases sitting between them. The CDR3 protein is CASSIIRVTSTLVHTEAFF. The CDR3 bases are TGTGCCAGTAGTATAATTAGGGTCACCAGCACTTTAGTCCACACTGAAGCTTTCTTT.

The gene calls are TRBV30 and TRBJ1-4; 12 positions match TRBD1. Germline CDR1 is GTSNPN and CDR2 is SVGIG (reference sequence). The CDR3 contains 18 residues. The V gene end was trimmed by 1 base and the J gene end by 3 bases; junction bases not matched to a gene: 9. This CDR3 is CAWSAGTGGGKANEKLFF. CDR3 DNA: TGTGCCTGGAGTGCTGGGACAGGGGGCGGTAAAGCTAATGAAAAACTGTTTTTT.

This clone came up a few times. The rearrangement joins TRBV6-1 to TRBJ1-1, with D possibly being TRBD1 (5 bases). The CDR3 covers 13 residues. Germline CDR1 is MNHNS and CDR2 is SASEGT. The V and J ends lost 3 bases and 1 base respectively, with 6 bases between them. CDR3 in amino acids: CASSDQGNTEAFF. The CDR3, as DNA: TGTGCCAGCAGTGATCAGGGGAACACTGAAGCTTTCTTT.

The chain carries TRBV6-1 and TRBJ2-5; D possibly corresponds to TRBD2 (5 bases). Germline V gene lookup returns CDR1 MNHNS and CDR2 SASEGT. There are 13 residues in the CDR3. V was clipped by 5 bases and J by 3 bases, with 10 bases between them. The CDR3 nucleotides read TGTGCCAGCAGTTTGAGGGTAGAAGAGACCCAGTACTTC. Its translation: CASSLRVEETQYF.

The rearrangement links TRBV7-2 to TRBJ2-7, with 7 bases lining up with TRBD2. With V trimmed by 5 bases and J by 6 bases, 10 bases remained unmatched. CDR1 and CDR2 from the germline V gene are SGHTA and FQGNSA. The CDR3 loop spans 14 amino acids. Here the CDR3 DNA reads TGTGCCAGCAGCCCCCGACTAGCCGAAGTCGAGCAGTACTTC. Its protein product is CASSPRLAEVEQYF.

The V and J genes are TRBV19 and TRBJ1-5; 7 bases map to TRBD1. Losses at the gene ends were 5 bases for V and 3 bases for J; bases not matched to a gene: 4. The CDR3 loop spans 14 amino acids. Germline-derived CDR1 and CDR2 are LNHDA and SQIVND (reference sequence). The CDR3 DNA follows: TGTGCCAGTAGTCCTGGGACAGCCAATCAGCCCCAGCATTTT. The encoded protein is CASSPGTANQPQHF.

This CDR3 is CASSLRWARGWVKETQYF. The CDR3 DNA follows: TGTGCCAGCAGCTTACGGTGGGCACGGGGATGGGTAAAAGAGACCCAGTACTTC. This sequence joins TRBV7-9 and TRBJ2-5; possible D gene TRBD2, 5 bases. Germline V gives CDR1 SEHNR, CDR2 FQNEAQ (reference sequence). V was pared by 2 bases and J by 3 bases, with 22 bases between. This CDR3 has 18 amino acids.

Only one count was recorded for this clone. The chain carries TRBV7-8 and TRBJ1-3; 9 bases fit TRBD1. V shed 0 bases, J shed 0 bases, and the junction held 18 bases outside the gene matches. The CDR3 has 22 amino acids. CDR1 and CDR2 from the germline V gene are SGHVS and FQNEAQ. CDR3 loop: CASSLAGLVSWTGDFSGNTIYF. The CDR3 region has the DNA TGTGCCAGCAGCTTAGCTGGCTTGGTTTCTTGGACAGGGGACTTCTCTGGAAACACCATATATTTT.

This sequence joins TRBV7-8 and TRBJ2-2; the D gene is possibly TRBD1 (6 bases). The CDR3 is 17 amino acids. Looked up from germline, CDR1 is SGHVS and CDR2 is FQNEAQ. V was clipped by 2 bases and J by 8 bases, with 21 bases between them. The CDR3 sequence: CASSLYPPLKQGGELFF. DNA of the CDR3: TGTGCCAGCAGCTTATATCCTCCTCTTAAACAGGGTGGGGAGCTGTTTTTT.

This clone has a single count. The rearrangement joins TRBV5-1 to TRBJ2-7, with 15 nucleotides matching TRBD2. This CDR3 region has 22 residues. V trimming: 0 bases; J trimming: 3 bases; junction bases outside the gene matches: 19. Germline lookup yields CDR1 SGHRS and CDR2 YFSETQ. CDR3 amino acids: CASSLVHRVRTSGRVNYYEQYF. CDR3 nucleotide sequence: TGCGCCAGCAGCTTGGTTCACAGGGTGAGGACTAGCGGGAGGGTTAACTACTACGAGCAGTACTTC.

The chain joins TRBV4-2 to TRBJ1-3, with D possibly matching TRBD1 (5 bases). The germline V and J ends were trimmed by 0 bases and 5 bases, with 8 bases remaining between them. Germline CDR1 LGHNA, CDR2 YNFKEQ. The CDR3 is made up of 14 amino acids. This CDR3 is CASSQDQGRNTIYF. The CDR3 bases are TGTGCCAGCAGCCAAGACCAGGGCCGAAACACCATATATTTT.

The J gene is TRBJ1-2, the V gene TRBV27, with D tentatively TRBD1 (5 bases). Per germline, CDR1 MNHEY and CDR2 SMNVEV (reference sequence). Trimming left V 0 bases short and J 0 bases short, with 11 bases between. The CDR3 spans 16 residues. CDR3 protein: CASSLSRQGPNYGYTF. As DNA, the CDR3 is TGTGCCAGCAGTTTATCGAGGCAGGGACCTAACTATGGCTACACCTTC.

J is TRBJ2-1 and V is TRBV2; TRBD1 is a possible D gene (5 bases). Germline CDR1 reads SNHLY; CDR2 reads FYNNEI. With 5 bases removed from V and 10 bases from J, the gap between germline ends came to 12 bases. This CDR3 is 12 amino acids long. The CDR3 DNA sequence: TGTGCCAGCAGTTCCAGGGTGGGCGAGCAGTTCTTC. Translation: CASSSRVGEQFF.

The chain combines TRBV5-1 with TRBJ2-7; 8 bases are a match to TRBD1. The J segment lost 2 bases and the V segment lost 0 bases, leaving 4 bases of the junction unmatched. CDR1 is SGHRS and CDR2 is YFSETQ in the germline V gene. CDR3 length: 15 amino acids. The CDR3 loop is CASSLVAGGPYEQYF. The CDR3 coding sequence is TGCGCCAGCAGCTTGGTGGCAGGGGGCCCCTACGAGCAGTACTTC. The whole variable domain, filled in from reference TRBV5-1 and TRBJ2-7, reads KAGVTQTPRYLIKTRGQQVTLSCSPISGHRSVSWYQQTPGQGLQFLFEYFSETQRNKGNFPGRFSGRQFSNSRSEMNVSTLELGDSALYLCASSLVAGGPYEQYFGPGTRLTVT.

The chain links TRBV11-1 to TRBJ1-4; 7 positions match TRBD1. J lost 4 bases, V lost 3 bases, and 5 bases had no gene match. Germline lookup yields CDR1 SGHAT and CDR2 FQDESV (reference sequence). This CDR3 is 15 amino acids long. CDR3 DNA sequence: TGTGCCAGCAGCTTGGAGGGACAGAATAATGAAAAACTGTTTTTT. Its protein product is CASSLEGQNNEKLFF.

The chain employs TRBV5-4 and TRBJ2-1; 11 bases line up with TRBD2. V lost 3 bases, J lost 9 bases, and 14 bases stayed unmatched. Germline CDR1 and CDR2: SGHNT and YYREEE (reference sequence). The CDR3 sequence is 17 residues long. CDR3 coding DNA: TGTGCCAGCAGCTGTATGACTAGCGGGATAGGTTCGAGTGAGCAGTTCTTC. It specifies CASSCMTSGIGSSEQFF.

This clone was recorded once. V is TRBV5-5 and J is TRBJ2-7, with unresolved D. V was clipped by 1 base and J by 3 bases, with 14 bases between them. Germline V gene data show CDR1 as SGHKS and CDR2 as YYEKEE (reference sequence). The CDR3 has 15 amino acids. The CDR3 sequence is CASSLYRARFYEQYF. CDR3 in DNA: TGTGCCAGCAGCTTGTACCGGGCTCGGTTCTACGAGCAGTACTTC.

The chain carries TRBV5-6 and TRBJ2-7; weak D call: TRBD1 (6 bases). CDR1 is SGHDT and CDR2 is YYEEEE in the germline V gene. This CDR3 is built from 15 residues. Trimming took 6 bases from V and 7 from J, leaving 23 bases between them. CDR3 protein: CASTRRWAGECEQYF. The CDR3 DNA is TGTGCCAGCACCCGAAGGTGGGCAGGGGAGTGTGAGCAGTACTTC.

This chain links TRBV6-1 with TRBJ1-2, with 12 nucleotides matching TRBD1. With V trimmed by 2 bases and J by 6 bases, 16 bases remained unmatched. The CDR3 is 19 residues long. Germline CDR1 reads MNHNS; CDR2 reads SASEGT. CDR3 nucleotides: TGTGCCAGCAGTGAATGCCCGATCGAACGGGACAGGGGGCTTGATGGCTACACCTTC. It specifies CASSECPIERDRGLDGYTF.

The CDR3, as DNA: TGTGCCAGCAGCTTAGGAACCCCGATAAAGGGATCGAGATCACCCCTCCACTTT. This codes for CASSLGTPIKGSRSPLHF. This chain uses TRBV7-2 with TRBJ1-6; no firm D call. CDR1 SGHTA and CDR2 FQGNSA come from the germline V gene. Trimming removed 1 base from V and 10 bases from J, with 23 bases in between. The CDR3 covers 18 residues.

The J gene is TRBJ2-4, the V gene TRBV4-1, with TRBD1 identical over 9 bases. This CDR3 contains 17 residues. The germline V gene encodes CDR1 MGHRA and CDR2 YSYEKL. V shed 1 base, J shed 8 bases, and the junction held 12 bases outside the gene matches. This CDR3 reads CASSQGRGQGFKDIQYF. The CDR3 nucleotides are TGCGCCAGCAGCCAAGGTAGGGGACAGGGTTTTAAGGACATTCAGTACTTC.

In DNA, the CDR3 is TGTGCCAGCAGCCGGATACAGTTGAACACTGAAGCTTTCTTT. This sequence encodes CASSRIQLNTEAFF. The chain employs TRBV14 and TRBJ1-1, with unresolved D. The V gene lost 4 bases and the J gene lost 0 bases, with 9 bases spanning the gap. The CDR3 totals 14 residues. CDR1 and CDR2 (germline): SGHDN, FVKESK.

This clone was seen only once. The chain carries TRBV18 and TRBJ2-7, with 10 positions matching TRBD1. This CDR3 comprises 14 residues. Germline-derived CDR1 and CDR2 are KGHSH and LQKENI. J gave up 6 bases and V 3 bases, and 5 bases lay outside the gene matches. The CDR3 loop reads CASSPRDRGGEQYF. The CDR3 region has the DNA TGTGCCAGCTCACCTCGGGACAGGGGAGGCGAGCAGTACTTC.

This sequence joins TRBV21-1 and TRBJ2-1; the D call TRBD2 from the table was never checked on the DNA. TRBV21-1 is a pseudogene locus. The CDR3 contains 19 residues. CDR3 in DNA: TGTGCCAGCAGCAAAGAACGGGGTACCAGCGGACTCTCCTACAATGAGCAGTTCTTC. Translating gives CASSKERGTSGLSYNEQFF.

This chain joins TRBV5-6 and TRBJ2-1; 12 bases are a match to TRBD2. This CDR3 has 14 amino acids. V shed 4 bases, J shed 7 bases, and the junction held 3 bases outside the gene matches. Germline CDR1 reads SGHDT; CDR2 reads YYEEEE. The CDR3 protein is CASSRGTSGNEQFF. Here the CDR3 DNA reads TGTGCCAGCAGCCGCGGGACTAGCGGGAATGAGCAGTTCTTC.

The chain recombines TRBV20-1 with TRBJ2-4; the D is unclear. Trimming removed 6 bases at V and 6 bases at J, with 6 bases between. The CDR3 is made up of 10 amino acids. Germline V gives CDR1 DFQATT, CDR2 SNEGSKA (reference sequence). The CDR3 is CSAQGNIQYF. The CDR3 bases are TGCAGTGCCCAAGGAAACATTCAGTACTTC.

The chain recombines TRBV2 with TRBJ2-6; D is perhaps TRBD1 or TRBD2 (7 bases each). This CDR3 is 21 amino acids long. Trimming shortened V by 6 bases and J by 0 bases, and 27 bases separated the two germline ends. Germline loops: CDR1 SNHLY, CDR2 FYNNEI. The CDR3 bases are TGTGCCAGCAGAAAAGGGGGCCAAGGGAGGGGATCCGGCTCTGGGGCCAACGTCCTGACTTTC. Translation gives CASRKGGQGRGSGSGANVLTF.

The chain couples TRBV15 to TRBJ2-1; D remains ambiguous. Trimming cost V 0 bases and J 7 bases, with 4 bases left between them. Germline assignment: CDR1 LNHNV and CDR2 YYDKDF (reference sequence). The CDR3 covers 12 residues. The CDR3 reads CATSREGNEQFF. The CDR3 DNA reads as TGTGCCACCAGCAGAGAGGGGAATGAGCAGTTCTTC.

V is TRBV27 and J is TRBJ1-1; D remains ambiguous. This CDR3 contains 11 residues. Germline-derived CDR1 and CDR2 are MNHEY and SMNVEV (reference sequence). The V gene lost 8 bases and the J gene lost 10 bases, with 14 bases spanning the gap. CDR3 sequence (DNA): TGTGCCAGCTCAGGTTTTGTGGGAGCTTTCTTT. Translating gives CASSGFVGAFF.

The V call is TRBV19, the J call TRBJ2-1; TRBD2 agrees at 8 bases. This CDR3 spans 15 amino acids. V gave up 0 bases and J gave up 7 bases; unmatched junction bases: 5. From germline, CDR1 is LNHDA and CDR2 SQIVND (reference sequence). DNA for the CDR3: TGTGCCAGTAGTATAGACGGGGGGGTGAGAAATGAGCAGTTCTTC. Protein product: CASSIDGGVRNEQFF.